This T cell receptor beta chain comes out of a study of T-cell memory formation after mild COVID-19. Using its own MiXCR run on the 5' RACE reads, TCRdb lists one record per CDR3 protein. The data contain about 350,000 distinct CDR3 sequences, approximately 13% of them singletons. This CDR3 has 13 residues. V lost 4 bases and J lost 9, with 13 bases in between. In germline, CDR1 is SGHTA, CDR2 FQGTGA. The rearrangement uses TRBV7-3 and TRBJ2-1, with unresolved D. Input material: PBMCs or a T cell subset sorted from them (not recorded which). The TCR sequence derives from a man younger than 30 who had mild COVID-19 (a few samples of this study predate the infection). Cell type and time point are not known. CDR3 in amino acids: CASSSAGSAEQFF. The CDR3 nucleotides read TGTGCCAGCAGCTCGGCTGGGTCGGCTGAGCAGTTCTTC.